This T cell receptor beta chain stems from a study of T cells in Graves' hyperthyroidism and ophthalmopathy. Whole-study results and caveats: Stable hyperthyroidism and ophthalmopathy were separated using 13 V-J signatures.

The CDR3 consists of 13 residues. Trimming shortened V by 7 bases and J by 5 bases, and 15 bases separated the two germline ends. Germline V gene data show CDR1 as MNHNS and CDR2 as SASEGT. Researchers took RNA transcripts and amplified the TCR beta CDR3 regions from them. First-round RT-PCR targeting the TCR CDR3 was performed with the HTBI primer set. TCRdb re-derived calls from the multiplex PCR reads in MiXCR, one entry per CDR3 protein. The table has about 270,000 distinct CDR3 sequences, 20% to 25% seen once. This clonotype was picked up many times. Its antigen is undetermined. The sequence was collected from a man in his thirties or forties with Graves' ophthalmopathy. The chain carries TRBV6-1 and TRBJ2-7; D may be TRBD1 or TRBD2 (5 bases each). Sample: blood. Written as DNA, the CDR3 is TGTGCCAGCACGGGGCGGCTGCCCAACGAGCAGTACTTC. This gives the protein CASTGRLPNEQYF.